This T cell receptor beta chain originates from a study of blood T cell repertoires in COVID-19. Sequenced by immunoSEQ multiplex PCR; TCRdb stores in-frame clones only, minus some. This sample has 200,000 to 300,000 clones, with 85% to 90% found just once. This clone was observed a single time. The CDR3 has 12 amino acids. The germline V and J ends were trimmed by 10 bases and 7 bases, with 16 bases remaining between them. Germline V gene sequence: CDR1 MNHEY, CDR2 SMNVEV (reference sequence). The gene calls are TRBV27 and TRBJ2-5; weak D call: TRBD1 (6 bases). The sample was peripheral blood. This receptor was taken from a woman aged 55-70 years with COVID-19, enrolled during active disease. Here the CDR3 DNA reads TGTGCCACCTTCGACAGGCCCGGGACCCAGTACTTC. Amino acid sequence: CATFDRPGTQYF.